These 27 T cell receptor beta chains were all obtained from the same sample, sequenced in a study of shared clonotypes between healthy human individuals. This table comes from immunoSEQ multiplex PCR, and its TCRdb copy is limited to in-frame clones, with some not included. The data contain a few million clones, around 93% of them singletons. As defined, naive CD8 cells were CD45RO-negative and positively selected for CCR7, with terminally differentiated effector memory CD45RA+ cells excluded. Sequenced material: naive CD8+ T cells from PBMCs. The receptors stem from a young man in good health. Some clones in this sample may be carry-over from other donors' samples.

V is TRBV5-1 and J is TRBJ2-5; D is unclear. Germline loops: CDR1 SGHRS, CDR2 YFSETQ. The germline V and J ends were trimmed by 1 base and 0 bases, with 10 bases remaining between them. This CDR3 has 15 residues. The CDR3 DNA follows: TGCGCCAGCAGCTTGTTTAACCCCTACCAAGAGACCCAGTACTTC. Translating it yields CASSLFNPYQETQYF.

The chain recombines TRBV6-6 with TRBJ1-5, with D unresolved. Per germline, CDR1 MNHNY and CDR2 SVGAGI (reference sequence). Trimming stripped 6 bases from V and 4 bases from J, with 13 bases between. This CDR3 comprises 14 residues. CDR3 sequence: CASRVREENQPQHF. The CDR3 region has the DNA TGTGCCAGCAGGGTCCGAGAGGAGAATCAGCCCCAGCATTTT.

The V call is TRBV7-2, the J call TRBJ1-1; TRBD1 is a possible D gene (6 bases). The CDR3 loop spans 17 amino acids. Germline CDR1 SGHTA, CDR2 FQGNSA. V was shortened by 2 bases and J by 6 bases, with 22 bases between the two germline ends. The DNA for the CDR3 is TGTGCCAGCAGCTTATGGCGTTTTGGGGGCGCTGGGGCTGAAGCTTTCTTT. Residues: CASSLWRFGGAGAEAFF.

The chain has TRBV2 and TRBJ2-2; TRBD1 is a possible D gene (6 bases). This CDR3 has 20 residues. In germline, CDR1 is SNHLY, CDR2 FYNNEI. The germline V and J ends were trimmed by 5 bases and 0 bases, with 25 bases remaining between them. As DNA, the CDR3 is TGTGCCAGCAGTTCTACCGGGACACTTTGGTTGGTTGCGAACACCGGGGAGCTGTTTTTT. Translating it yields CASSSTGTLWLVANTGELFF.

The rearrangement joins TRBV29-1 to TRBJ2-7, with a weak D call TRBD1 (6 bases). V lost 7 bases and J 5 bases, leaving 15 bases between the germline ends. The CDR3 covers 12 residues. In germline, CDR1 is SQVTM, CDR2 ANQGSEA. DNA of the CDR3: TGCAGCGCCCGGGTTACAGGGAACGAGCAGTACTTC. Amino acid sequence: CSARVTGNEQYF.

Here the CDR3 DNA reads TGTGCCAGCTCCCTTCCATTTGGGACAGGGGGCTTAGGGAGGTATGAGCAGTTCTTC. This sequence encodes CASSLPFGTGGLGRYEQFF. The V gene is TRBV18, the J gene TRBJ2-1; 12 bases align to TRBD1. Germline CDR1 and CDR2: KGHSH and LQKENI. The V gene end was trimmed by 6 bases and the J gene end by 8 bases; junction bases not matched to a gene: 20. This CDR3 spans 19 amino acids.

On this clone itself: Relative to the germline gene, one junction end is altered; a read error may explain this. The J gene is TRBJ1-4, the V gene TRBV18; possible D gene TRBD1, 6 bases. Germline V gene data show CDR1 as KGHSH and CDR2 as LQKENI. The CDR3 contains 15 residues. The CDR3 DNA follows: TGTGCCAGCTCACCACTTGAGGGGGAAAATGAGAAACTGTTTTTT. Its protein is CASSPLEGENEKLFF.

This chain links TRBV6-5 with TRBJ1-3, with D uncertain. CDR1 is MNHEY, CDR2 SVGAGI, per germline. CDR3 size: 14 residues. Trimming shortened V by 6 bases and J by 5 bases, and 14 bases separated the two germline ends. The CDR3 is CASSPLVGRNTIYF. CDR3 bases: TGTGCCAGCAGCCCCTTAGTGGGGAGAAACACCATATATTTT.

The gene calls are TRBV7-2 and TRBJ1-2, with unresolved D. CDR3 length: 14 residues. Germline CDR1 is SGHTA and CDR2 is FQGNSA. Trimming cost V 5 bases and J 6 bases, with 16 bases left between them. The DNA for the CDR3 is TGTGCCAGCAGCCCTGGGCCCAGGAAAAATGGCTACACCTTC. Translated, it gives CASSPGPRKNGYTF.

The chain carries TRBV6-5 and TRBJ2-5, with 7 nucleotides matching TRBD1. Losses at the gene ends were 6 bases for V and 1 base for J; bases not matched to a gene: 8. CDR3 length: 15 residues. CDR1 is MNHEY, CDR2 SVGAGI, per germline. The CDR3 DNA reads TGTGCCAGCAGGCCCGCCTGGGACAGCCAAGAGACCCAGTACTTC. The encoded protein is CASRPAWDSQETQYF.

The chain links TRBV7-2 to TRBJ1-2, with D perhaps TRBD1 (5 bases). The germline V gene encodes CDR1 SGHTA and CDR2 FQGNSA. Between the trimmed V and J ends, which lost 2 bases and 2 bases, there was a span of 21 bases. The CDR3 is made up of 18 amino acids. The CDR3 loop is CASSLPQTTGTFNYGYTF. As DNA, the CDR3 is TGTGCCAGCAGCTTACCCCAAACCACCGGGACTTTCAACTATGGCTACACCTTC.

This chain links TRBV4-1 with TRBJ2-1; 10 nucleotides align to TRBD1. Germline values: CDR1 MGHRA, CDR2 YSYEKL. CDR3 length: 15 amino acids. Germline trimming cut 5 bases from V and 8 bases from J; bases unmatched to any gene: 9. CDR3 coding DNA: TGCGCCAGCAGCAAACCGGGACAGGGGCATTATGAGCAGTTCTTC. Its translation is CASSKPGQGHYEQFF.

CDR3 in amino acids: CASSVDFRETQYF. The CDR3 nucleotides are TGTGCCAGCAGCGTAGACTTCAGGGAGACCCAGTACTTC. The genes are TRBV9 and TRBJ2-5, with D unclear. The CDR3 length is 13 residues. Germline V gene data show CDR1 as SGDLS and CDR2 as YYNGEE. V gave up 0 bases and J gave up 5 bases, with 8 bases separating them. The full variable domain, in which reference TRBV9 and TRBJ2-5 provide the parts outside the CDR3, is DSGVTQTPKHLITATGQRVTLRCSPRSGDLSVYWYQQSLDQGLQFLIQYYNGEERAKGNILERFSAQQFPDLHSELNLSSLELGDSALYFCASSVDFRETQYFGPGTRLLVL.

V and J are TRBV27 and TRBJ2-7; possible D gene TRBD2, 5 bases. Germline V lookup: CDR1 MNHEY, CDR2 SMNVEV (reference sequence). The V and J ends lost 5 bases and 5 bases respectively, with 19 bases between them. This CDR3 spans 15 amino acids. The CDR3 nucleotides are TGTGCCAGCAGTCACCGGGATCTAGCCGACAACGAGCAGTACTTC. Amino acids: CASSHRDLADNEQYF.

This clone was recorded a few times. The chain links TRBV5-6 to TRBJ2-7; tentatively, D is TRBD2 (6 bases). The CDR3 has 13 amino acids. Germline V lookup: CDR1 SGHDT, CDR2 YYEEEE. V was pared by 6 bases and J by 2 bases, with 12 bases between. The CDR3 nucleotides read TGTGCCAGCACGGCACTAGCCCCCTACGAGCAGTACTTC. It is translated as CASTALAPYEQYF.

This clone was counted once. The chain links TRBV28 to TRBJ1-2, with 9 bases aligning to TRBD1. This CDR3 spans 15 amino acids. V was pared by 4 bases and J by 5 bases, with 8 bases of the junction left unmatched. Germline V gene lookup returns CDR1 MDHEN and CDR2 SYDVKM. The CDR3 DNA is TGTGCCAGCAGTTCAATCCCGGGACAGGGATATGGCTACACCTTC. Residues: CASSSIPGQGYGYTF.

The chain links TRBV28 to TRBJ2-6, with no clear D. The germline V gene has CDR1 MDHEN and CDR2 SYDVKM. CDR3 length equals 13 residues. V lost 6 bases, J lost 10 bases, and 13 bases lay in between. The CDR3 DNA reads as TGTGCCAGCAGGCAGTTCTCCGCGAACGTCCTGACTTTC. Its translation is CASRQFSANVLTF. Full variable domain (remainder filled in from reference TRBV28 and TRBJ2-6): DVKVTQSSRYLVKRTGEKVFLECVQDMDHENMFWYRQDPGLGLRLIYFSYDVKMKEKGDIPEGYSVSREKKERFSLILESASTNQTSMYLCASRQFSANVLTFGAGSRLTVL.

V and J are TRBV5-1 and TRBJ1-3; D gene ambiguous. There are 13 residues in the CDR3. Germline V gene data show CDR1 as SGHRS and CDR2 as YFSETQ. V was cut by 3 bases and J by 0 bases, with 4 bases left in between. The CDR3 reads CASSSFSGNTIYF. The CDR3 coding sequence is TGCGCCAGCAGCTCCTTCTCTGGAAACACCATATATTTT.

In this sample, this clone turned up once. The rearrangement joins TRBV7-8 to TRBJ2-7; TRBD2 is a possible D gene (6 bases). The CDR3 totals 13 residues. The ends were cut back, 5 bases at V and 2 bases at J, with 10 bases in the middle. The germline V gene has CDR1 SGHVS and CDR2 FQNEAQ. The CDR3 is CASSVSGTYEQYF. CDR3 bases: TGTGCCAGCAGCGTTAGCGGAACCTACGAGCAGTACTTC.

The chain carries TRBV29-1 and TRBJ2-3, with D possibly being TRBD1 or TRBD2 (5 bases each). The length of the CDR3 is 16 residues. CDR1 and CDR2 from the germline V gene are SQVTM and ANQGSEA. V was cut by 6 bases and J by 2 bases, with 21 bases left in between. The CDR3 is CSVWGALVGPTDTQYF. CDR3 sequence (DNA): TGCAGCGTGTGGGGTGCCCTAGTGGGACCCACAGATACGCAGTATTTT.

The count of this clone is one. Other DNA sequences from this sample encode an identical CDR3 as well. The V gene is TRBV9, the J gene TRBJ2-1, with TRBD2 matching over 7 bases. CDR1 and CDR2 (germline): SGDLS, YYNGEE. J lost 4 bases, V lost 2 bases, and 3 bases had no gene match. The CDR3 covers 14 residues. The CDR3 spells CASSVGGSYNEQFF. The CDR3 DNA sequence: TGTGCCAGCAGCGTGGGCGGGAGTTACAATGAGCAGTTCTTC.

The DNA of the CDR3 is TGTGCCAGCAGCCCCCGGACAGGGGGGGCCTACGAGCAGTACTTC. It codes for CASSPRTGGAYEQYF. The chain is built from TRBV5-8 and TRBJ2-7, with 10 bases aligning to TRBD1. Trimming cost V 4 bases and J 2 bases; bases outside gene matches: 6. This CDR3 region has 15 residues. The germline CDR1 and CDR2 sequences are SGHTS and YDEGEE.

This rearrangement joins TRBV19 to TRBJ2-3; D is ambiguous. V gave up 5 bases and J gave up 2 bases, with 8 bases separating them. Germline V CDR1 and CDR2: LNHDA, SQIVND (reference sequence). CDR3 length: 13 amino acids. The CDR3 DNA reads as TGTGCCAGTAGTCCAATTCCCACAGATACGCAGTATTTT. The encoded protein is CASSPIPTDTQYF. The complete variable domain, with remaining parts taken from reference TRBV19 and TRBJ2-3, reads DGGITQSPKYLFRKEGQNVTLSCEQNLNHDAMYWYRQDPGQGLRLIYYSQIVNDFQKGDIAEGYSVSREKKESFPLTVTSAQKNPTAFYLCASSPIPTDTQYFGPGTRLTVL.

This chain links TRBV7-9 with TRBJ1-4; 7 bases are shared with TRBD1. This CDR3 comprises 15 residues. V shed 5 bases, J shed 0 bases, and the junction held 3 bases outside the gene matches. Germline CDR1 SEHNR, CDR2 FQNEAQ (reference sequence). The CDR3 loop is CASSKTGATNEKLFF. CDR3 sequence (DNA): TGTGCCAGCAGCAAAACAGGGGCAACTAATGAAAAACTGTTTTTT.

To note about this clone: Additional DNA sequences in this sample encode the identical CDR3. The rearrangement joins TRBV27 to TRBJ2-7; D is uncertain. CDR3 length equals 12 residues. CDR1 and CDR2 from the germline V gene are MNHEY and SMNVEV (reference sequence). Trimming left V 6 bases short and J 2 bases short, with 8 bases between. CDR3 amino acids: CASRTGTYEQYF. The CDR3 DNA sequence: TGTGCCAGCAGGACTGGAACCTACGAGCAGTACTTC.

The V call is TRBV5-1, the J call TRBJ2-5; 16 positions match TRBD2. Germline loops: CDR1 SGHRS, CDR2 YFSETQ. V shed 4 bases, J shed 5 bases, and the junction held 8 bases outside the gene matches. The CDR3 extends over 17 amino acids. CDR3 nucleotides: TGCGCCAGCAGCCAGGGACTAGCGGGAGGGCCGTGGGAGACCCAGTACTTC. It specifies CASSQGLAGGPWETQYF.

As to this clone: The sample has other DNA sequences that encode this CDR3 too. The chain is built from TRBV7-2 and TRBJ1-5; D not certain. The V gene lost 5 bases and the J gene lost 6 bases, with 11 bases spanning the gap. The CDR3 is 13 amino acids. Germline V lookup: CDR1 SGHTA, CDR2 FQGNSA. The CDR3 sequence: CASSPGRGQPQHF. The CDR3 nucleotides are TGTGCCAGCAGCCCAGGTCGGGGTCAGCCCCAGCATTTT.